This T cell receptor (beta chain) was captured in a study of Ad26.COV2.S vaccination and SARS-CoV-2 variants. Whole-study context: Donor was in the COV1001 Ad26.COV2.S trial arm. By the intramuscular route, Ad26.COV2.S was given once, or twice 56 days apart. Study results and caveats: Substantial breadth was reportedly displayed by spike-specific CD8+ and CD4+ T cell responses after vaccination. Researchers cautioned that TCR breadth and depth analyses may have underestimated total T cell responses.

The treatment: some 20 received Ad26.COV2.S at low or high dose, single or two shots; about 5 received placebo; per-sample allocation not given. Repertoires come from day 63 after the first vaccine or placebo injection. Profiling relied on immunoSEQ multiplex PCR, and the TCRdb table lists in-frame clones only, not all of them. The profile shows roughly 240,000 clones, approximately 90% of them singletons. Trimming pared 2 bases from V and 6 bases from J, leaving 7 bases between. The germline V gene encodes CDR1 KGHSH and CDR2 LQKENI. The CDR3 covers 12 residues. Details on this clone: Its antigen remains unidentified.

The clonotype comes from a person aged 18-60 years who received the Ad26.COV2.S COVID-19 vaccine or a placebo. The material was peripheral blood, obtained in a trial of Ad26.COV2.S vaccine versus placebo. The chain uses TRBV18 and TRBJ2-5; no definite D call. CDR3 amino acids: CASSPTEQTQYF. In nucleotides, the CDR3 is TGTGCCAGCTCACCAACCGAGCAGACCCAGTACTTC.